Following are 22 T cell receptor beta chains from one sample sequenced in a study of Ad26.COV2.S vaccination and SARS-CoV-2 variants. TCRdb keeps only in-frame clones here, not all; method: immunoSEQ multiplex PCR. Of some 350,000 clones listed, 92% are singletons. Sample: peripheral blood, taken after recovery from COVID-19. The receptors come from a human donor who had recovered from COVID-19.

The rearrangement links TRBV19 to TRBJ1-1, with a tentative D call TRBD1 (5 bases). Trimming cost V 7 bases and J 1 base, with 7 bases left between them. Per the germline V gene, CDR1 is LNHDA and CDR2 is SQIVND (reference sequence). This CDR3 spans 12 amino acids. The CDR3, as DNA: TGTGCCAGTACCGACAGGAACACTGAAGCTTTCTTT. Translating it yields CASTDRNTEAFF.

This rearrangement joins TRBV7-2 to TRBJ2-1, with D tentatively TRBD1 or TRBD2 (6 bases each). Germline lookup yields CDR1 SGHTA and CDR2 FQGNSA. The germline V and J ends were trimmed by 5 bases and 0 bases, with 8 bases remaining between them. The CDR3 sequence is 14 residues long. CDR3 DNA sequence: TGTGCCAGCAGCCCGGGGGCCTCCTACAATGAGCAGTTCTTC. It is translated as CASSPGASYNEQFF.

The chain has TRBV7-9 and TRBJ2-2; D not resolved. CDR3 length: 14 residues. Germline values: CDR1 SEHNR, CDR2 FQNEAQ (reference sequence). Trimming removed 5 bases from V and 4 bases from J, with 11 bases in between. CDR3 nucleotide sequence: TGTGCCAGCAGCCAGATGGGCGGCACCGGGGAGCTGTTTTTT. Protein product: CASSQMGGTGELFF.

This clone was detected only once. J is TRBJ2-3 and V is TRBV7-2, with a possible D match to TRBD2 (5 bases). With 3 bases removed from V and 6 bases from J, the gap between germline ends came to 22 bases. Germline assignment: CDR1 SGHTA and CDR2 FQGNSA. This CDR3 comprises 17 residues. The CDR3 DNA is TGTGCCAGCAGCTTGGGCTATTTGAGGAGTTTAGCGGATACGCAGTATTTT. The encoded protein is CASSLGYLRSLADTQYF. Full variable domain (outside the CDR3, taken from reference TRBV7-2 and TRBJ2-3): GAGVSQSPSNKVTEKGKDVELRCDPISGHTALYWYRQSLGQGLEFLIYFQGNSAPDKSGLPSDRFSAERTGGSVSTLTIQRTQQEDSAVYLCASSLGYLRSLADTQYFGPGTRLTVL.

This sequence joins TRBV2 and TRBJ2-7, with 8 bases that match TRBD2. This CDR3 comprises 13 residues. After removal of 7 bases from V and 7 bases from J, the junction contained 9 bases not matched to a gene. Looked up from germline, CDR1 is SNHLY and CDR2 is FYNNEI. The CDR3 here is CASNPARGGEQYF. CDR3 DNA sequence: TGTGCCAGCAACCCCGCCCGGGGGGGAGAGCAGTACTTC.

This clone was observed once. The CDR3, as DNA: TGTGCCAGCAGCCCCTGGACGGGAAACAATGAGCAGTTCTTC. Protein product: CASSPWTGNNEQFF. The chain combines TRBV7-9 with TRBJ2-1; weak D call: TRBD2 (5 bases). The V gene lost 5 bases and the J gene lost 5 bases, with 13 bases spanning the gap. The CDR3 contains 14 residues. The germline V gene has CDR1 SEHNR and CDR2 FQNEAQ (reference sequence). Complete variable domain (other parts from reference TRBV7-9 and TRBJ2-1): DTGVSQNPRHKITKRGQNVTFRCDPISEHNRLYWYRQTLGQGPEFLTYFQNEAQLEKSRLLSDRFSAERPKGSFSTLEIQRTEQGDSAMYLCASSPWTGNNEQFFGPGTRLTVL.

Comments on this clone: Other DNA sequences in this sample translate to the same CDR3. The chain uses TRBV6-6 and TRBJ2-5, with D uncertain. The ends were cut back, 2 bases at V and 1 base at J, with 2 bases in the middle. The CDR3 covers 12 residues. The germline V gene encodes CDR1 MNHNY and CDR2 SVGAGI (reference sequence). The CDR3 DNA sequence: TGTGCCAGCAGTTACGGCCAAGAGACCCAGTACTTC. The encoded protein is CASSYGQETQYF.

The CDR3 reads CASRFGWGDNSPLHF. CDR3 in DNA: TGTGCCAGCAGGTTCGGGTGGGGGGATAATTCACCCCTCCACTTT. The chain is built from TRBV7-9 and TRBJ1-6, with D perhaps TRBD1 (5 bases). The CDR3 consists of 15 residues. CDR1 is SEHNR and CDR2 is FQNEAQ in the germline V gene (reference sequence). Deletions cut 6 bases from V and 5 bases from J, with 14 bases between.

The chain uses TRBV7-9 and TRBJ1-1; 12 bases fit TRBD1. The CDR3 is 15 amino acids. V was pared by 3 bases and J by 8 bases, with 7 bases of the junction left unmatched. Germline V gives CDR1 SEHNR, CDR2 FQNEAQ (reference sequence). In nucleotides, the CDR3 is TGTGCCAGCAGCTTGACGGGACAGGGGGCGGCGGAAGCTTTCTTT. It codes for CASSLTGQGAAEAFF.

V usage is TRBV5-6 and J usage is TRBJ2-6; D gene uncertain. Germline CDR1 SGHDT, CDR2 YYEEEE. V lost 0 bases and J lost 0, with 7 bases in between. This CDR3 comprises 16 residues. CDR3 sequence reads: CASSLEISSGANVLTF. As DNA, the CDR3 is TGTGCCAGCAGCTTGGAAATATCCTCTGGGGCCAACGTCCTGACTTTC. The complete variable domain, with remaining parts taken from reference TRBV5-6 and TRBJ2-6, reads DAGVTQSPTHLIKTRGQQVTLRCSPKSGHDTVSWYQQALGQGPQFIFQYYEEEERQRGNFPDRFSGHQFPNYSSELNVNALLLGDSALYLCASSLEISSGANVLTFGAGSRLTVL.

This chain uses TRBV27 with TRBJ2-1; D is perhaps TRBD1 or TRBD2 (5 bases each). The CDR3 runs 13 residues. Between the trimmed V and J ends, which lost 8 bases and 8 bases, there was a span of 16 bases. The V gene's germline CDR1 is MNHEY and CDR2 SMNVEV (reference sequence). CDR3 DNA: TGTGCCAGCCTTACTTCGACGGGGCATGAGCAGTTCTTC. This sequence encodes CASLTSTGHEQFF.

The chain joins TRBV6-1 to TRBJ2-7; a weak D match, TRBD2 (5 bases). This CDR3 region has 13 residues. Trimming left V 0 bases short and J 7 bases short, with 10 bases between. The germline V gene encodes CDR1 MNHNS and CDR2 SASEGT. The CDR3 protein is CASSEARPGEQYF. The CDR3, as DNA: TGTGCCAGCAGTGAAGCGCGACCGGGGGAGCAGTACTTC.

The chain carries TRBV7-9 and TRBJ2-7; 7 bases map to TRBD2. Germline CDR1 reads SEHNR; CDR2 reads FQNEAQ (reference sequence). This CDR3 spans 16 amino acids. V shed 4 bases and J 2 bases; nucleotides not matched to a gene: 11. CDR3 amino acids: CASSSPGGGTAYEQYF. The CDR3 region has the DNA TGTGCCAGCAGCTCTCCGGGAGGCGGAACGGCCTACGAGCAGTACTTC.

The chain is built from TRBV9 and TRBJ1-2; 8 positions match TRBD1. Unmatched junction bases numbered 10, after V lost 3 bases and J lost 0 bases. CDR1 is SGDLS, CDR2 YYNGEE, per germline. This CDR3 comprises 17 residues. The CDR3 bases are TGTGCCAGCAGCGAACCTTTGGGACAGGCCTCTAACTATGGCTACACCTTC. This translates into CASSEPLGQASNYGYTF.

The chain joins TRBV27 to TRBJ1-1; TRBD1 aligns across 10 bases. Germline values: CDR1 MNHEY, CDR2 SMNVEV (reference sequence). This CDR3 is 15 amino acids long. The trim removed 1 base at V and 6 bases at J, leaving 5 bases unmatched. The CDR3 bases are TGTGCCAGCAGTTTATACCCCGGACAGGGGGCTGAAGCTTTCTTT. It is translated as CASSLYPGQGAEAFF.

The chain carries TRBV2 and TRBJ1-5, with 9 bases fitting TRBD1. This CDR3 is 15 amino acids long. The V and J ends lost 2 bases and 7 bases, in that order; junction bases with no gene match: 6. The germline V gene encodes CDR1 SNHLY and CDR2 FYNNEI. The CDR3 DNA follows: TGTGCCAGCAGTGAAAGACAGGGGGAGTACCAGCCCCAGCATTTT. Translation: CASSERQGEYQPQHF.

The chain is built from TRBV7-9 and TRBJ2-1; no clear D gene. The CDR3 has 16 residues. With 5 bases removed from V and 9 bases from J, the gap between germline ends came to 23 bases. Germline V gives CDR1 SEHNR, CDR2 FQNEAQ (reference sequence). The DNA of the CDR3 is TGTGCCAGCAGCCCCCGGCAGGTAAAGAGTGAAGGTGAGCAGTTCTTC. It codes for CASSPRQVKSEGEQFF.

The CDR3 reads CASSIDLWPPKPQHF. In nucleotides, the CDR3 is TGTGCCAGTAGTATAGATCTATGGCCTCCCAAGCCCCAGCATTTT. The rearrangement links TRBV19 to TRBJ1-5; D uncertain. Germline loops: CDR1 LNHDA, CDR2 SQIVND (reference sequence). The CDR3 sequence is 15 residues long. V was shortened by 0 bases and J by 8 bases, with 14 bases between the two germline ends.

CDR3 sequence (DNA): TGCAGTGCTAGACTTGACGAGCAGTACTTC. It specifies CSARLDEQYF. J is TRBJ2-7 and V is TRBV20-1; D remains ambiguous. Germline CDR1 and CDR2: DFQATT and SNEGSKA (reference sequence). The CDR3 has 10 amino acids. V dropped 2 bases and J dropped 5 bases, with 4 bases sitting between them.

This chain joins TRBV7-9 and TRBJ1-1; D uncertain. V lost 3 bases, J lost 10 bases, and 12 bases lay in between. The germline V gene encodes CDR1 SEHNR and CDR2 FQNEAQ (reference sequence). The CDR3 length is 12 residues. Written as DNA, the CDR3 is TGTGCCAGCAGCTTGGGAGGCTTGGGAGCTTTCTTT. Encoded protein: CASSLGGLGAFF.

In DNA form, the CDR3 reads TGCAGCGTTCTGACAGGCGACGGTGGTAATGAAAAACTGTTTTTT. It is translated as CSVLTGDGGNEKLFF. The chain couples TRBV29-1 to TRBJ1-4; TRBD1 is a possible D gene (6 bases). The CDR3 loop spans 15 amino acids. The V gene's germline CDR1 is SQVTM and CDR2 ANQGSEA. V was clipped by 5 bases and J by 4 bases, with 17 bases between them.

The chain uses TRBV18 and TRBJ1-1; tentatively, D is TRBD1 (5 bases). The germline V gene encodes CDR1 KGHSH and CDR2 LQKENI. The germline V and J ends were trimmed by 6 bases and 8 bases, with 13 bases remaining between them. The CDR3 is made up of 12 amino acids. The CDR3 DNA reads as TGTGCCAGCTCTCCCCGGGGCGACGAAGCTTTCTTT. This encodes CASSPRGDEAFF.